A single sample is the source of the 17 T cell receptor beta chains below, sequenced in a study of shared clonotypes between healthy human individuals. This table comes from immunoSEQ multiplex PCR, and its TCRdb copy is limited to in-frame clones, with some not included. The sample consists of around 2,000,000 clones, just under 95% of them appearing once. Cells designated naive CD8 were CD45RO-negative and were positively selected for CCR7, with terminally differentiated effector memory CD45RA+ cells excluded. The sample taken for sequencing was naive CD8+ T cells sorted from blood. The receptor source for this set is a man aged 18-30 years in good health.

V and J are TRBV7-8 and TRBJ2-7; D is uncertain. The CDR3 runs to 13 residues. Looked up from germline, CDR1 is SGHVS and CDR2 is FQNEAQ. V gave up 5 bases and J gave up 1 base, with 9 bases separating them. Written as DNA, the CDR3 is TGTGCCAGCAGCCGGACGGAGTCCTACGAGCAGTACTTC. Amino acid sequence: CASSRTESYEQYF. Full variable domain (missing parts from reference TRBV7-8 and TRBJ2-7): GAGVSQSPRYKVAKRGQDVALRCDPISGHVSLFWYQQALGQGPEFLTYFQNEAQLDKSGLPSDRFFAERPEGSVSTLKIQRTQQEDSAVYLCASSRTESYEQYFGPGTRLTVT.

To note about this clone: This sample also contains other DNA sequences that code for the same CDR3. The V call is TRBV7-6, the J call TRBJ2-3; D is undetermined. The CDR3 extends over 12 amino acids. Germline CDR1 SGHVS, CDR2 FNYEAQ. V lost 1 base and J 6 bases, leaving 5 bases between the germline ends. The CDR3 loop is CASSLGADTQYF. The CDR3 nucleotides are TGTGCCAGCAGCTTAGGAGCCGATACGCAGTATTTT.

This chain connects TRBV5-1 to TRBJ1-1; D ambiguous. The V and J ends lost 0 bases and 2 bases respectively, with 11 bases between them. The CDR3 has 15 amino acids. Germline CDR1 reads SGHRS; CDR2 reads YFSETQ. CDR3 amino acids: CASSLDFTSNTEAFF. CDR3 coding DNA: TGCGCCAGCAGCTTGGATTTCACGAGCAACACTGAAGCTTTCTTT. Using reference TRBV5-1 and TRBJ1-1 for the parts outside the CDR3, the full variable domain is KAGVTQTPRYLIKTRGQQVTLSCSPISGHRSVSWYQQTPGQGLQFLFEYFSETQRNKGNFPGRFSGRQFSNSRSEMNVSTLELGDSALYLCASSLDFTSNTEAFFGQGTRLTVV.

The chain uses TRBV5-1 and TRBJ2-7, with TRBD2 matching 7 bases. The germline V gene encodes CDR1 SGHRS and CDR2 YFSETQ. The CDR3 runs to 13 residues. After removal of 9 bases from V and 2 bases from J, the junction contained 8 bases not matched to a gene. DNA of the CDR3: TGCGCCACGAAGAGGGCGGGAGCCTACGAGCAGTACTTC. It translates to CATKRAGAYEQYF.

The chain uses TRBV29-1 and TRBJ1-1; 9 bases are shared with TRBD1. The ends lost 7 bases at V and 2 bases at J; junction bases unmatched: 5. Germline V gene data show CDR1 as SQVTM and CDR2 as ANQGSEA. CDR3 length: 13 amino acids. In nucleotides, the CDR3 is TGCAGCGACAGGGGACAGGGAAACACTGAAGCTTTCTTT. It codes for CSDRGQGNTEAFF.

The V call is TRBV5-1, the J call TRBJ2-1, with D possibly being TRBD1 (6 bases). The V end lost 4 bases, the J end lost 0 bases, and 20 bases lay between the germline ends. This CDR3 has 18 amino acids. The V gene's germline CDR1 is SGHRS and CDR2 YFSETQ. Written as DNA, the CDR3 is TGCGCCAGCAGCCCAATGGACAGCCTTAGGAGCTCCTACAATGAGCAGTTCTTC. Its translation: CASSPMDSLRSSYNEQFF.

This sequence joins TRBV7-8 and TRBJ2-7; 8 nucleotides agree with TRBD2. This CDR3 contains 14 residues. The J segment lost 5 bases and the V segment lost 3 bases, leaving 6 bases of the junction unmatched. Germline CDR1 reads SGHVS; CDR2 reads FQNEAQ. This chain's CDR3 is CASSLMSGSNEQYF. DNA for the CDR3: TGTGCCAGCAGCTTGATGAGCGGGAGTAACGAGCAGTACTTC.

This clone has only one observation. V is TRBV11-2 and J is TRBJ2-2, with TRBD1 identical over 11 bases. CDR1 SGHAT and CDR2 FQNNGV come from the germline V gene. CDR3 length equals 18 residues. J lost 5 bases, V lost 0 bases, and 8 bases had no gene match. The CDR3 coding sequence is TGTGCCAGCAGCTTAGATAGTGGGACAGGGGGTATTACCGGGGAGCTGTTTTTT. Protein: CASSLDSGTGGITGELFF. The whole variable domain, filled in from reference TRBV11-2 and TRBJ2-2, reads EAGVAQSPRYKIIEKRQSVAFWCNPISGHATLYWYQQILGQGPKLLIQFQNNGVVDDSQLPKDRFSAERLKGVDSTLKIQPAKLEDSAVYLCASSLDSGTGGITGELFFGEGSRLTVL.

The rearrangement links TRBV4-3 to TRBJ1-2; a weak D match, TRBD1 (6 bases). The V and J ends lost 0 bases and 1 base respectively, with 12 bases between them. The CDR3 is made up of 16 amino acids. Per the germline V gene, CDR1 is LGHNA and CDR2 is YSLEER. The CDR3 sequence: CASSQERDIVNYGYTF. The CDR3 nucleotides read TGCGCCAGCAGCCAAGAACGGGACATCGTTAACTATGGCTACACCTTC.

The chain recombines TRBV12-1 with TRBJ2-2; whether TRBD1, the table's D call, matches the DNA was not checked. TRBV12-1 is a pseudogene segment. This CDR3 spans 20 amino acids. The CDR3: CASSSSGDRVNRRGTGELFF. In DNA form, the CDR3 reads TGTGCCAGCAGCTCCTCCGGGGACAGGGTCAATAGACGAGGAACCGGGGAGCTGTTTTTT.

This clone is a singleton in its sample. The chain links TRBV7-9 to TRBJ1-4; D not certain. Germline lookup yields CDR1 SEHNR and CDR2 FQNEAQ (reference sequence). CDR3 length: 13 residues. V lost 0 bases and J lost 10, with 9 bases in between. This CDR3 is CASSLALEGKLFF. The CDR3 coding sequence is TGTGCCAGCAGCTTAGCCCTAGAGGGAAAACTGTTTTTT.

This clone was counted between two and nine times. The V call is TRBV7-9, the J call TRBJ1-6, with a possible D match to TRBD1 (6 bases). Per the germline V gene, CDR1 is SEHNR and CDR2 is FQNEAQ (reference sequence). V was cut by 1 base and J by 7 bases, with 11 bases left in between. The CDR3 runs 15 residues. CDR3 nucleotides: TGTGCCAGCAGCTTAGTTTCAGGGGAAAATTCACCCCTCCACTTT. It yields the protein CASSLVSGENSPLHF. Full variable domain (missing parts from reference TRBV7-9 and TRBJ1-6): DTGVSQNPRHKITKRGQNVTFRCDPISEHNRLYWYRQTLGQGPEFLTYFQNEAQLEKSRLLSDRFSAERPKGSFSTLEIQRTEQGDSAMYLCASSLVSGENSPLHFGNGTRLTVT.

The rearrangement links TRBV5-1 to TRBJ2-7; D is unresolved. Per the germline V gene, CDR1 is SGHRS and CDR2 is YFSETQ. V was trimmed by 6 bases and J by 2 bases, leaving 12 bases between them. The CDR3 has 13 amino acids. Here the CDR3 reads CASTYDGPYEQYF. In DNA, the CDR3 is TGCGCCAGCACCTATGACGGTCCCTACGAGCAGTACTTC.

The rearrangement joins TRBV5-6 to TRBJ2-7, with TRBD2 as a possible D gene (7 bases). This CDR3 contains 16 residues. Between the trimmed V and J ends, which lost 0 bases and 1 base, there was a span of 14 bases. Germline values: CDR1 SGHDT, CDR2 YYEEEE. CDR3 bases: TGTGCCAGCAGCTTGGAGAGGGGGGGAAGGTCCTACGAGCAGTACTTC. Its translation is CASSLERGGRSYEQYF. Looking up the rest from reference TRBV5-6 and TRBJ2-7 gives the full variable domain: DAGVTQSPTHLIKTRGQQVTLRCSPKSGHDTVSWYQQALGQGPQFIFQYYEEEERQRGNFPDRFSGHQFPNYSSELNVNALLLGDSALYLCASSLERGGRSYEQYFGPGTRLTVT.

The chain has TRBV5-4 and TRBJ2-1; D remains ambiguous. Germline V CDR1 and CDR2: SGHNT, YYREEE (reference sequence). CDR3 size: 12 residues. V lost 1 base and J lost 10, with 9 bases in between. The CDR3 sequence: CASSLKGNEQFF. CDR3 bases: TGTGCCAGCAGCTTGAAGGGAAACGAGCAGTTCTTC.

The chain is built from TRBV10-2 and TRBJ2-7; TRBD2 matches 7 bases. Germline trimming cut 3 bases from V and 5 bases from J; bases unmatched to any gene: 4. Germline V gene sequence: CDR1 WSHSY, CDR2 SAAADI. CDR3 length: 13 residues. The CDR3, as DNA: TGCGCCAGCAGTGACGACCGGGAGGACGAGCAGTACTTC. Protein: CASSDDREDEQYF.

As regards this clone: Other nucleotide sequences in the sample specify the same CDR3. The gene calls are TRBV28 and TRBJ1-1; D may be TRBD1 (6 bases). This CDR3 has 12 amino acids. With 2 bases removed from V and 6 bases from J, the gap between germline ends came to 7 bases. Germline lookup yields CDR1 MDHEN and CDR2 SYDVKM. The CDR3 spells CASSLGGPEAFF. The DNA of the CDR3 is TGTGCCAGCAGTTTAGGGGGGCCTGAAGCTTTCTTT.